This TCR beta chain was obtained from a study of response to subunit inactivated influenza vaccine. Broader study findings: It was the authors' suggestion that each seasonal influenza vaccination recruits few new T cells.

CDR1 and CDR2 from the germline V gene are SGHRS and YFSETQ. CDR3 length: 16 amino acids. Losses at the gene ends were 6 bases for V and 9 bases for J; bases not matched to a gene: 14. On this clonotype itself: The antigen remains undetermined.

TCRdb itself ran the RT-PCR reads through MiXCR, one entry per CDR3 protein. The profile shows roughly 700,000 distinct CDR3 sequences, approximately 15% of them singletons. The TCR was taken from a man over 45 who received an inactivated influenza vaccine. The material was PBMCs from blood, obtained approximately 15 days before vaccination. The chain is built from TRBV5-1 and TRBJ2-1, with TRBD2 matching over 11 bases. CDR3 protein: CASTPVPMTSGIEQFF. CDR3 sequence (DNA): TGCGCCAGCACCCCGGTACCGATGACTAGCGGGATTGAGCAGTTCTTC.